This T cell receptor beta chain was profiled in a study of shared clonotypes between healthy human individuals. Study-wide background: Plates per donor: three CD4 naive, three CD4 memory, two CD8 naive, one CD8 memory. Study results and limitations: Estimated richness values were generally larger in naive subsets than in memory subsets. Lower generation probabilities were found for non-shared clonotypes than for those shared by all four donors.

With respect to this clone: Its antigen is as yet unknown.

This CDR3 has 15 amino acids. Germline assignment: CDR1 MNHNS and CDR2 SASEGT. V shed 6 bases and J 4 bases; nucleotides not matched to a gene: 8. Authors' analysis steps: Junction-only sequences without quality scores were provided by ImmunoSEQ, so filtering was different. Using immunoSEQ multiplex PCR, the repertoire was profiled, and TCRdb retains in-frame clones only, with some absent. For V, J and clone size, that table is used; D and trimming come from the DNA. This sample carries about 1.1 million clones, around 78% of them seen once, and the ten largest clones take around 0.47%. The rearrangement joins TRBV6-1 to TRBJ2-3; 9 bases agree with TRBD2. The sample comprised memory CD4+ T cells from PBMCs. The subset is: CD45RA-negative fraction. The sequence came from a young man in good health. Some clones in this sample may be carry-over from other donors' samples. The CDR3 reads CASSVRREGSDTQYF. As DNA, the CDR3 is TGTGCCAGCAGCGTAAGGCGGGAGGGGTCAGATACGCAGTATTTT.